Described below is a single TCR beta chain sequence and its context. Its cognate antigen is unknown. This entry comes from a study of T cell responses to AZD1222 COVID-19 vaccine. General study points: Researchers report vaccine-associated CD4 TCRs spanning spike, with dominance at 160-218 and 743-854.

Trimming left V 3 bases short and J 2 bases short, with 10 bases between. The germline CDR1 and CDR2 sequences are GTSNPN and SVGIG (reference sequence). The CDR3 has 13 amino acids. Sequencing was performed with immunoSEQ multiplex PCR; in TCRdb, only in-frame clones are kept and a portion is missing. The sample includes 95,000 to 150,000 clones, roughly 90% of them seen just once. The sequence was collected from an adult in good health. The chain employs TRBV30 and TRBJ1-1; D is unclear. Material: peripheral blood, obtained on day 0 of AZD1222 vaccination. The CDR3 DNA reads as TGTGCCTGGAGGGCGGGGTATAACACTGAAGCTTTCTTT. This encodes CAWRAGYNTEAFF.